This passage covers 9 T cell receptor beta chains from one sample sequenced in a study of cytomegalovirus exposure and HLA in healthy donors. In the PCR, 60 Vbeta and 13 Jbeta primers were used. Assay: immunoSEQ multiplex PCR; the TCRdb copy retains only in-frame clones and omits some. The repertoire holds about 45,000 clones, roughly 51% seen once, with about 6.3% in the top ten. The sequenced sample consisted of PBMCs. These receptors came from a man in his fifties or sixties in good health and CMV-seronegative.

The chain joins TRBV7-3 to TRBJ2-3, with a weak D call TRBD2 (5 bases). CDR1 and CDR2 from the germline V gene are SGHTA and FQGTGA. The CDR3 length is 15 residues. Trimming stripped 5 bases from V and 0 bases from J, with 12 bases between. CDR3 protein: CASSPGNPSTDTQYF. For the CDR3, the DNA is TGTGCCAGCAGCCCCGGGAACCCTAGCACAGATACGCAGTATTTT.

The CDR3, as DNA: TGCAGCGGGCGTGACACATTAAACTATGGCTACACCTTC. This encodes CSGRDTLNYGYTF. This chain joins TRBV29-1 and TRBJ1-2, with D unresolved. Germline CDR1 is SQVTM and CDR2 is ANQGSEA. The CDR3 is 13 residues long. Between the trimmed V and J ends, which lost 7 bases and 2 bases, there was a span of 14 bases.

This clone is labeled as medium-sized. Mismatch with germline at one junction end may stem from a read error. The CDR3 is CSVEGFRMGREASHEQYF. The CDR3 region has the DNA TGCAGCGTTGAAGGATTCCGGATGGGGCGGGAGGCCTCCCACGAGCAGTACTTC. The rearrangement joins TRBV29-1 to TRBJ2-7; 8 nucleotides line up with TRBD2. The CDR3 is made up of 18 amino acids. Germline assignment: CDR1 SQVTM and CDR2 ANQGSEA.

The V gene is TRBV19, the J gene TRBJ2-1; D gene unclear. Germline V lookup: CDR1 LNHDA, CDR2 SQIVND (reference sequence). The CDR3 length is 15 residues. V lost 5 bases, J lost 10 bases, and 21 bases lay in between. The CDR3 DNA reads as TGTGCCAGTAGTCCCGTCGAAGGAGTAAAGTGGGAGCAGTTCTTC. Translating it yields CASSPVEGVKWEQFF.

This sequence joins TRBV28 and TRBJ1-2; 7 nucleotides line up with TRBD1. The germline V gene has CDR1 MDHEN and CDR2 SYDVKM. The CDR3 loop spans 12 amino acids. The ends lost 7 bases at V and 7 bases at J; junction bases unmatched: 6. The CDR3 DNA reads as TGTGCCAGCATTAAACAGGGGATTGGCTACACCTTC. It is translated as CASIKQGIGYTF.

This chain joins TRBV6-1 and TRBJ2-2; no definite D call. Trimming removed 11 bases at V and 5 bases at J, with 12 bases between. This CDR3 has 12 residues. Germline values: CDR1 MNHNS, CDR2 SASEGT. CDR3 loop: CAPQDWTGELFF. The CDR3 nucleotides read TGTGCCCCCCAGGATTGGACCGGGGAGCTGTTTTTT.

V and J are TRBV4-2 and TRBJ1-1; D call uncertain. This CDR3 contains 16 residues. The ends were cut back, 0 bases at V and 7 bases at J, with 18 bases in the middle. From germline, CDR1 is LGHNA and CDR2 YNFKEQ. The CDR3 DNA sequence: TGTGCCAGCAGCCAAGAGTTTCGGAAAGACACCAATGAAGCTTTCTTT. It is translated as CASSQEFRKDTNEAFF.

CDR3 nucleotides: TGTGCCAGCAGTCGGGAGGTTGGCGGCACTGAAGCTTTCTTT. This encodes CASSREVGGTEAFF. This chain connects TRBV25-1 to TRBJ1-1; D is unclear. The CDR3 sequence is 14 residues long. Germline CDR1 and CDR2: MGHDK and SYGVNS. The V end lost 5 bases, the J end lost 4 bases, and 14 bases lay between the germline ends.

This sequence joins TRBV10-3 and TRBJ2-7, with 9 bases matching TRBD1. Unmatched junction bases numbered 8, after V lost 4 bases and J lost 4 bases. The CDR3 sequence is 15 residues long. The V gene's germline CDR1 is ENHRY and CDR2 SYGVKD. The CDR3 DNA sequence: TGTGCCATCAGTGGCCGGACAGGGGCTTCGTACGAGCAGTACTTC. Translated: CAISGRTGASYEQYF.